This T cell receptor beta chain was found in a study of OX40 agonist ivuxolimab in advanced cancers. Clones were read by immunoSEQ multiplex PCR, and TCRdb kept only the in-frame ones, dropping some. The sample has tens of thousands of clones; 90% to 95% are singletons. Deletions cut 4 bases from V and 1 base from J, with 6 bases between. The CDR3 totals 13 residues. CDR1 and CDR2 (germline): SGHTA, FQGTGA. This specimen was CD4+ or CD8+ T cells sorted from blood, taken in a trial of the OX40 agonist ivuxolimab. The receptor was isolated from an adult with an advanced solid tumor such as melanoma, head and neck, liver or kidney cancer. This chain uses TRBV7-3 with TRBJ2-3; no firm D call. CDR3 bases: TGTGCCAGCAGCTACCTAGGCACAGATACGCAGTATTTT. This translates into CASSYLGTDTQYF.